This TCR beta chain was captured by sequencing in a study of T cells in localized non-small cell lung cancer. V shed 6 bases and J shed 7 bases, with 12 bases lying between them. Per the germline V gene, CDR1 is SGHTA and CDR2 is FQGNSA. The CDR3 consists of 12 residues. TCRdb's copy holds only in-frame clones and misses some; the assay was immunoSEQ multiplex PCR. The sample contains roughly 30,000 clones, about 90% of which appear only once. About this clone: Its target is unknown.

Findings and caveats of the study: Exceeding tumor, uninvolved adjacent lung had the highest T cell clonality. There was an association of higher blood T cell density with longer overall survival. Across samples, adjacent lung featured a median roughly 50 of the top 100 tumor clones. Because only a single region of the tumor was sequenced, heterogeneity remains possible.

The specimen comprised PBMCs, sampled before any cancer treatment. This sequence joins TRBV7-2 and TRBJ1-2; D call uncertain. This receptor was identified in a man aged 35 to 69 with stage II lung adenocarcinoma. In DNA, the CDR3 is TGTGCCAGCAGTTCAGGTAGCCCTGGCTACACCTTC. Translated: CASSSGSPGYTF.